This TCR beta chain is from a study of response to subunit inactivated influenza vaccine. The junction had 4 bases not matched to a gene; V was cut back by 7 bases and J by 1 base. Germline V CDR1 and CDR2: SNHLY, FYNNEI. The CDR3 sequence is 14 residues long. Broader study findings: Few new T cells, the authors suggested, are recruited by each seasonal influenza vaccination.

One entry per CDR3 protein, called by TCRdb with MiXCR from the RT-PCR reads. Of 550,000 to 800,000 distinct CDR3 sequences detected, around 13% appear once; the ten largest clones hold around 6.5%. This clonotype turned up a few times. The antigen is unknown. The V and J genes are TRBV2 and TRBJ1-1, with 9 bases that match TRBD1. This clonotype was sampled from a man aged 45-60 years who received an inactivated influenza vaccine. The starting material was PBMCs from blood, obtained less than 15 days before vaccination. As DNA, the CDR3 is TGTGCCAGCACCAAGGACAGGGGGAACACTGAAGCTTTCTTT. Translating it yields CASTKDRGNTEAFF. Looking up the rest from reference TRBV2 and TRBJ1-1 gives the full variable domain: EPEVTQTPSHQVTQMGQEVILRCVPISNHLYFYWYRQILGQKVEFLVSFYNNEISEKSEIFDDQFSVERPDGSNFTLKIRSTKLEDSAMYFCASTKDRGNTEAFFGQGTRLTVV.